The rows below give T cell receptor beta chains drawn from one sample of a study of T cells of healthy individuals. In TCRdb, the 5' RACE reads were re-called with MiXCR into one record per CDR3 protein. The sample has 75,000 to 95,000 distinct CDR3 sequences, about 5% seen once. The receptors here all came from a female donor in good health. Both conserved end residues are part of each CDR3. A D gene is named only where the DNA matches it firmly. Only some rows state a clone size, as once, few, many or a class for expanded clones.

abundance: many
d_gene: NA
v_gene: TRBV7-9
j_gene: TRBJ2-7
CDR3aa: CASSSGLREQYF
CDR3nt: TGTGCCAGCAGCTCCGGCCTTCGGGAGCAGTACTTC

abundance: NA
d_gene: NA
v_gene: TRBV29-1
j_gene: TRBJ1-1
CDR3aa: CSALENTEAFF
CDR3nt: TGCAGCGCCCTGGAGAACACTGAAGCTTTCTTT

abundance: NA
d_gene: TRBD1
v_gene: TRBV9
j_gene: TRBJ2-1
CDR3aa: CASSLEDRAWDEQFF
CDR3nt: TGTGCCAGCAGCTTAGAGGACAGGGCTTGGGATGAGCAGTTCTTC

abundance: many
d_gene: NA
v_gene: TRBV29-1
j_gene: TRBJ1-5
CDR3aa: CSVRDNFNQPQHF
CDR3nt: TGCAGCGTACGGGACAATTTCAATCAGCCCCAGCATTTT

abundance: few
d_gene: TRBD1
v_gene: TRBV20-1
j_gene: TRBJ1-1
CDR3aa: CSARDPGSGTGVEAFF
CDR3nt: TGCAGTGCTAGAGACCCGGGGAGCGGGACAGGTGTTGAAGCTTTCTTT

abundance: many
d_gene: NA
v_gene: TRBV4-1
j_gene: TRBJ2-1
CDR3aa: CASSQEHRALDEQFF
CDR3nt: TGCGCCAGCAGCCAAGAACACAGGGCGTTGGATGAGCAGTTCTTC

abundance: many
d_gene: NA
v_gene: TRBV11-2
j_gene: TRBJ2-3
CDR3aa: CASSSHGGDLREDTQYF
CDR3nt: TGTGCCAGCAGCTCGCACGGGGGAGACTTGAGGGAAGATACGCAGTATTTT

abundance: many
d_gene: NA
v_gene: TRBV11-2
j_gene: TRBJ2-3
CDR3aa: CASRLRRGANTDTQYF
CDR3nt: TGTGCCAGCAGACTCCGGAGAGGGGCTAACACAGATACGCAGTATTTT

abundance: NA
d_gene: NA
v_gene: TRBV28
j_gene: TRBJ1-2
CDR3aa: CASSFGGRGNYGYTF
CDR3nt: TGTGCCAGCAGTTTTGGGGGGAGAGGGAACTATGGCTACACCTTC

abundance: few
d_gene: NA
v_gene: TRBV5-1
j_gene: TRBJ2-4
CDR3aa: CASSPGRDRGNIQYF
CDR3nt: TGCGCCAGCAGCCCCGGGCGGGATCGAGGGAACATTCAGTACTTC

abundance: many
d_gene: TRBD1
v_gene: TRBV9
j_gene: TRBJ2-1
CDR3aa: CASGRDRGRNNEQFF
CDR3nt: TGTGCCAGCGGAAGGGACAGGGGGCGGAACAATGAGCAGTTCTTC

abundance: few
d_gene: NA
v_gene: TRBV5-5
j_gene: TRBJ1-1
CDR3aa: CASSLDRRAEAFF
CDR3nt: TGTGCCAGCAGCTTAGATCGTCGGGCTGAAGCTTTCTTT

abundance: few
d_gene: TRBD1
v_gene: TRBV27
j_gene: TRBJ1-2
CDR3aa: CASSYDRVHGYTF
CDR3nt: TGTGCCAGCAGCTACGACAGGGTCCATGGCTACACCTTC

abundance: many
d_gene: TRBD1
v_gene: TRBV19
j_gene: TRBJ2-7
CDR3aa: CASSMRGQGPYEQYF
CDR3nt: TGTGCCAGTAGTATGCGGGGACAGGGTCCCTACGAGCAGTACTTC

abundance: few
d_gene: NA
v_gene: TRBV30
j_gene: TRBJ2-2
CDR3aa: CAWSVPIGRTGELFF
CDR3nt: TGTGCCTGGAGTGTACCCATCGGTCGAACCGGGGAGCTGTTTTTT

abundance: few
d_gene: NA
v_gene: TRBV25-1
j_gene: TRBJ1-2
CDR3aa: CASRKTGLYYGYTF
CDR3nt: TGTGCCAGCAGAAAAACAGGACTCTACTATGGCTACACCTTC

abundance: few
d_gene: NA
v_gene: TRBV16
j_gene: TRBJ1-1
CDR3aa: CASSQSTEFYTEAFF
CDR3nt: TGTGCCAGCAGCCAGAGTACAGAGTTTTACACTGAAGCTTTCTTT

abundance: NA
d_gene: TRBD1
v_gene: TRBV5-4
j_gene: TRBJ1-1
CDR3aa: CASSLVDRGSEAFF
CDR3nt: TGTGCCAGCAGCTTGGTTGACAGGGGGTCCGAAGCTTTCTTT

abundance: many
d_gene: TRBD2
v_gene: TRBV7-8
j_gene: TRBJ2-1
CDR3aa: CASSLGGSLNNEQFF
CDR3nt: TGTGCCAGCAGCTTAGGCGGGAGCTTGAACAATGAGCAGTTCTTC

abundance: many
d_gene: TRBD1
v_gene: TRBV7-9
j_gene: TRBJ2-5
CDR3aa: CASSPGTAQETQYF
CDR3nt: TGTGCCAGCAGCCCAGGGACAGCCCAAGAGACCCAGTACTTC

abundance: many
d_gene: TRBD1
v_gene: TRBV7-8
j_gene: TRBJ1-1
CDR3aa: CASSHYRQGGNTEAFF
CDR3nt: TGTGCCAGCAGCCATTACAGACAGGGAGGGAACACTGAAGCTTTCTTT

abundance: many
d_gene: TRBD1
v_gene: TRBV20-1
j_gene: TRBJ1-5
CDR3aa: CSAVRDRDQPQHF
CDR3nt: TGCAGTGCAGTCCGGGACAGAGATCAGCCCCAGCATTTT

abundance: many
d_gene: NA
v_gene: TRBV27
j_gene: TRBJ1-1
CDR3aa: CASSLLGGTEAFF
CDR3nt: TGTGCCAGCAGTTTATTAGGGGGAACTGAAGCTTTCTTT

abundance: NA
d_gene: TRBD1
v_gene: TRBV28
j_gene: TRBJ2-7
CDR3aa: CASRSFRDRTYEQYF
CDR3nt: TGTGCCAGCAGGAGTTTCCGGGACAGGACCTACGAGCAGTACTTC

abundance: NA
d_gene: NA
v_gene: TRBV6-5
j_gene: TRBJ2-1
CDR3aa: CATGTGSYNEQFF
CDR3nt: TGTGCCACCGGGACGGGTTCCTACAATGAGCAGTTCTTC

abundance: many
d_gene: TRBD1
v_gene: TRBV29-1
j_gene: TRBJ2-1
CDR3aa: CSANRGRNEQFF
CDR3nt: TGCAGCGCAAACAGGGGGCGTAATGAGCAGTTCTTC

abundance: few
d_gene: TRBD2
v_gene: TRBV28
j_gene: TRBJ2-5
CDR3aa: CASSFSPLAGEYQETQYF
CDR3nt: TGTGCCAGCAGTTTCTCCCCACTAGCGGGGGAGTACCAAGAGACCCAGTACTTC

abundance: many
d_gene: NA
v_gene: TRBV11-3
j_gene: TRBJ1-3
CDR3aa: CASDGSSYSGNTIYF
CDR3nt: TGTGCCAGCGACGGGAGCTCGTACTCTGGAAACACCATATATTTT

abundance: many
d_gene: NA
v_gene: TRBV5-1
j_gene: TRBJ2-3
CDR3aa: CASSTSSPQNTDTQYF
CDR3nt: TGCGCCAGCAGCACCTCTAGCCCACAAAACACAGATACGCAGTATTTT

abundance: few
d_gene: NA
v_gene: TRBV4-1
j_gene: TRBJ1-6
CDR3aa: CASSQLPGDSPLHF
CDR3nt: TGCGCCAGCAGCCAATTGCCAGGGGACTCACCCCTCCACTTT

abundance: NA
d_gene: NA
v_gene: TRBV6-2/TRBV6-3
j_gene: TRBJ2-1
CDR3aa: CASTKRNSYNEQFF
CDR3nt: TGTGCCAGCACTAAGCGGAACTCCTACAATGAGCAGTTCTTC

abundance: many
d_gene: NA
v_gene: TRBV4-3
j_gene: TRBJ2-2
CDR3aa: CASSQDSITGAGELFF
CDR3nt: TGCGCCAGCAGCCAAGATTCTATAACCGGGGCCGGGGAGCTGTTTTTT

abundance: NA
d_gene: NA
v_gene: TRBV29-1
j_gene: TRBJ1-1
CDR3aa: CSHTLYTNTEAFF
CDR3nt: TGCAGCCACACACTTTACACGAACACTGAAGCTTTCTTT

abundance: many
d_gene: TRBD1
v_gene: TRBV27
j_gene: TRBJ2-3
CDR3aa: CASSLLPGQGSTDTQYF
CDR3nt: TGTGCCAGCAGTTTACTCCCGGGACAGGGGAGCACAGATACGCAGTATTTT

abundance: few
d_gene: NA
v_gene: TRBV14
j_gene: TRBJ1-1
CDR3aa: CASNALTGRTEAFF
CDR3nt: TGTGCCAGCAACGCCTTAACAGGGAGGACTGAAGCTTTCTTT

abundance: many
d_gene: NA
v_gene: TRBV7-9
j_gene: TRBJ1-1
CDR3aa: CASSLAPANTEAFF
CDR3nt: TGTGCCAGCAGCTTAGCACCCGCGAACACTGAAGCTTTCTTT

abundance: many
d_gene: NA
v_gene: TRBV3-1
j_gene: TRBJ2-1
CDR3aa: CASSQGGLPNSYNEQFF
CDR3nt: TGTGCCAGCAGCCAAGGGGGGTTACCGAACTCCTACAATGAGCAGTTCTTC

abundance: NA
d_gene: NA
v_gene: TRBV7-8
j_gene: TRBJ1-5
CDR3aa: CASSRLGHQPQHF
CDR3nt: TGTGCCAGCAGTCGCCTGGGGCATCAGCCCCAGCATTTT

abundance: many
d_gene: TRBD1
v_gene: TRBV20-1
j_gene: TRBJ2-4
CDR3aa: CSASPGQGGNIQYF
CDR3nt: TGCAGTGCCAGCCCCGGACAGGGGGGAAACATTCAGTACTTC

abundance: NA
d_gene: NA
v_gene: TRBV2
j_gene: TRBJ2-6
CDR3aa: CASSEIKVAGANVLTF
CDR3nt: TGTGCCAGCAGTGAGATTAAAGTCGCTGGGGCCAACGTCCTGACTTTC